This T cell receptor beta chain was sequenced in a study of T cells in Graves' hyperthyroidism and ophthalmopathy. Study-level points and caveats: In validation, the model predicted ophthalmopathy. These predictions came a median about 6.2 months before onset.

Only a few counts were recorded for this clonotype. Its antigen remains unknown. Using RNA transcripts as the source, TCR beta CDR3 regions were amplified. HTBI primers drove first-round RT-PCR of the TCR CDR3. MiXCR, run by TCRdb on the multiplex PCR reads, gives a single entry per CDR3 protein. The sample lists almost 500,000 distinct CDR3 sequences; around a fifth were seen once. At least 3 on the Clinical Activity Score was recorded for ophthalmopathy patients, who also had NOSPECS grade at least 4 and duration under 3 months. Uncontrolled infection, other autoimmune disease, pregnancy and lactation each barred patients from inclusion. In making diagnoses, clinical symptoms, serum thyroxine and TRAb, thyroid ultrasound and orbital computed tomography were all used. J lost 2 bases, V lost 2 bases, and 4 bases had no gene match. Germline lookup yields CDR1 SGHRS and CDR2 YFSETQ. The CDR3 sequence is 14 residues long.

The V and J genes are TRBV5-1 and TRBJ2-7, with TRBD2 matching 7 bases. This clonotype originated in a woman aged 70-85 years with Graves' ophthalmopathy. Sequencing was carried out using blood. In DNA, the CDR3 is TGCGCCAGCAGCTTCGGCGGGAGCCCCTACGAGCAGTACTTC. Its protein product is CASSFGGSPYEQYF.